The entry below describes one TCR beta chain. The source of the sample is a study of blood T cell repertoires in COVID-19. Study details: Sources were T cells, B-cell-depleted T cells, or PBMCs; the material itself was cDNA or gDNA.

Libraries were prepared by immunoSEQ multiplex PCR; TCRdb keeps only in-frame clonotypes and omits some of them. The sample holds about 140,000 clones, around 90% seen once. The sequencing input was peripheral blood. The receptor's source is a woman in her sixties or seventies with acute or convalescent COVID-19.

CDR3 loop: CASSYYGQGHGYTF. The CDR3 nucleotides are TGTGCCAGCAGTTACTATGGACAGGGCCACGGCTACACCTTC. This sequence joins TRBV6-5 and TRBJ1-2, with 8 bases that match TRBD1. The junction had 6 bases not matched to a gene; V was cut back by 1 base and J by 8 bases. The CDR3 is made up of 14 amino acids. The germline CDR1 and CDR2 sequences are MNHEY and SVGAGI.